The 32 T cell receptor beta chains below all came from one sample that was sequenced in a study of blood T cell repertoires in COVID-19. Only in-frame clones appear in the TCRdb table, and some are missing; sequencing was by immunoSEQ multiplex PCR. This table has about 75,000 clones, just over 85% appearing once. Input material: peripheral blood. The origin of the receptors is a human donor in a cohort sampled during active COVID-19.

V gene TRBV4-2 combines with J gene TRBJ1-5; 9 nucleotides line up with TRBD1. V shed 0 bases and J 1 base; nucleotides not matched to a gene: 7. Germline-derived CDR1 and CDR2 are LGHNA and YNFKEQ. The CDR3 contains 18 residues. CDR3 in DNA: TGTGCCAGCAGCCAAGATCCCACAGGGGGCACAAGCAATCAGCCCCAGCATTTT. Its translation: CASSQDPTGGTSNQPQHF.

The J gene is TRBJ2-3, the V gene TRBV6-5, with 7 bases matching TRBD2. Germline-derived CDR1 and CDR2 are MNHEY and SVGAGI. The V gene end was trimmed by 4 bases and the J gene end by 6 bases; junction bases not matched to a gene: 4. CDR3 length: 13 amino acids. The CDR3 DNA reads as TGTGCCAGCAGTTCCGCGGGAGCGGATACGCAGTATTTT. This codes for CASSSAGADTQYF.

The chain carries TRBV15 and TRBJ1-4; 9 bases match TRBD1. The CDR3 spans 15 residues. CDR1 is LNHNV and CDR2 is YYDKDF in the germline V gene (reference sequence). V was pared by 2 bases and J by 5 bases, with 3 bases of the junction left unmatched. The DNA of the CDR3 is TGTGCCACCAGCAGAAAGACAGGGGGGAATGAAAAACTGTTTTTT. Translating it yields CATSRKTGGNEKLFF. The variable domain in full, with the rest retrieved from reference TRBV15 and TRBJ1-4, is DAMVIQNPRYQVTQFGKPVTLSCSQTLNHNVMYWYQQKSSQAPKLLFHYYDKDFNNEADTPDNFQSRRPNTSFCFLDIRSPGLGDTAMYLCATSRKTGGNEKLFFGSGTQLSVL.

V and J are TRBV5-1 and TRBJ2-7; the match to TRBD1 covers 10 bases. The V and J ends lost 3 bases and 4 bases, in that order; junction bases with no gene match: 10. Per germline, CDR1 SGHRS and CDR2 YFSETQ. CDR3 length: 16 amino acids. In DNA, the CDR3 is TGCGCCAGCAGCTCCCAAGAAGACAGGGGGCGTTACGAGCAGTACTTC. This encodes CASSSQEDRGRYEQYF.

The V gene is TRBV11-2, the J gene TRBJ2-1; D is perhaps TRBD1 (6 bases). V was shortened by 5 bases and J by 0 bases, with 14 bases between the two germline ends. This CDR3 is built from 16 residues. The germline V gene encodes CDR1 SGHAT and CDR2 FQNNGV. In DNA, the CDR3 is TGTGCCAGCAGCGCAGGGGTTTCTAGCTCCTACAATGAGCAGTTCTTC. This gives the protein CASSAGVSSSYNEQFF.

J is TRBJ1-1 and V is TRBV12-3 or TRBV12-4; D unclear. CDR3 length: 13 amino acids. V shed 3 bases and J shed 1 base, with 6 bases lying between them. The CDR3 region is CASSFLANTEAFF. CDR3 DNA: TGTGCCAGCAGTTTTCTAGCGAACACTGAAGCTTTCTTT.

J is TRBJ2-5 and V is TRBV2; TRBD1 agrees at 8 bases. This CDR3 has 15 amino acids. V gave up 5 bases and J gave up 1 base; unmatched junction bases: 6. Looked up from germline, CDR1 is SNHLY and CDR2 is FYNNEI. CDR3 DNA sequence: TGTGCCAGCAGTAGTATGACAGGGGCCCAAGAGACCCAGTACTTC. Encoded protein: CASSSMTGAQETQYF.

The chain recombines TRBV7-2 with TRBJ1-3; D not resolved. Trimming removed 0 bases from V and 0 bases from J, with 12 bases in between. In germline, CDR1 is SGHTA, CDR2 FQGNSA. This CDR3 has 17 residues. CDR3 DNA: TGTGCCAGCAGCTTAGCGAGCACTCACAGCTCTGGAAACACCATATATTTT. Translation gives CASSLASTHSSGNTIYF.

The rearrangement joins TRBV4-1 to TRBJ2-2, with 12 bases matching TRBD2. J gave up 1 base and V 5 bases, and 8 bases lay outside the gene matches. The CDR3 loop spans 18 amino acids. The germline gives CDR1 MGHRA, CDR2 YSYEKL. CDR3 nucleotides: TGCGCCAGCAGCTCACGGGCTAGCGGGGGGGTGAACACCGGGGAGCTGTTTTTT. This encodes CASSSRASGGVNTGELFF.

The V and J genes are TRBV18 and TRBJ1-1; 7 nucleotides match TRBD1. The CDR3 runs to 17 residues. Germline CDR1 KGHSH, CDR2 LQKENI. The V and J ends lost 3 bases and 8 bases, in that order; junction bases with no gene match: 18. The CDR3 DNA follows: TGTGCCAGCTCACCTTGGGATACCGGGACAGTGATACCAGAAGCTTTCTTT. Protein: CASSPWDTGTVIPEAFF.

CDR3 coding DNA: TGTGCCAGCAGCTTAGGGTCCACGGGCGGGGAGCTGTTTTTT. This codes for CASSLGSTGGELFF. The chain joins TRBV11-3 to TRBJ2-2; no clear D gene. The V gene lost 1 base and the J gene lost 7 bases, with 10 bases spanning the gap. The germline V gene has CDR1 SGHNT and CDR2 YENEEA. This CDR3 comprises 14 residues.

V is TRBV18 and J is TRBJ1-4; D may be TRBD1 (5 bases). The V and J ends lost 3 bases and 1 base respectively, with 9 bases between them. The germline gives CDR1 KGHSH, CDR2 LQKENI. This CDR3 has 15 residues. The CDR3 protein is CASSPQTETNEKLFF. CDR3 DNA sequence: TGTGCCAGCTCACCGCAGACAGAAACTAATGAAAAACTGTTTTTT.

The chain uses TRBV11-3 and TRBJ2-3; 8 bases map to TRBD2. In germline, CDR1 is SGHNT, CDR2 YENEEA. V lost 1 base and J lost 7; bases outside the gene matches: 16. This CDR3 is 18 amino acids long. CDR3 nucleotide sequence: TGTGCCAGCAGCTTAGTCCGTATGCAGCGGGAGTCGAGTTATACGCAGTATTTT. Translation gives CASSLVRMQRESSYTQYF.

V gene TRBV5-1 combines with J gene TRBJ1-2, with D unclear. This CDR3 spans 15 amino acids. The V gene lost 4 bases and the J gene lost 3 bases, with 16 bases spanning the gap. Germline V gives CDR1 SGHRS, CDR2 YFSETQ. The CDR3 sequence is CASSPGLLLDYGYTF. DNA of the CDR3: TGCGCCAGCAGCCCCGGACTCTTACTCGACTATGGCTACACCTTC.

The CDR3 here is CASSPQGVRGLFF. CDR3 DNA sequence: TGTGCCAGTAGTCCCCAGGGGGTTCGGGGACTGTTTTTT. The chain is built from TRBV19 and TRBJ1-4; TRBD1 matches 7 bases. Trimming cost V 5 bases and J 13 bases; bases outside gene matches: 10. The CDR3 spans 13 residues. The germline V gene encodes CDR1 LNHDA and CDR2 SQIVND (reference sequence).

The gene calls are TRBV29-1 and TRBJ1-1; D uncertain. V was cut by 6 bases and J by 2 bases, with 7 bases left in between. CDR1 and CDR2 from the germline V gene are SQVTM and ANQGSEA. The CDR3 sequence is 11 residues long. CDR3 nucleotides: TGCAGCGTCTCTGGCAACACTGAAGCTTTCTTT. Its translation: CSVSGNTEAFF.

This chain links TRBV5-5 with TRBJ1-5; D gene ambiguous. CDR1 and CDR2 from the germline V gene are SGHKS and YYEKEE (reference sequence). This CDR3 has 13 residues. Trimming pared 1 base from V and 4 bases from J, leaving 6 bases between. The CDR3 loop reads CASSLTINQPQHF. For the CDR3, the DNA is TGTGCCAGCAGCTTGACTATAAATCAGCCCCAGCATTTT.

V is TRBV10-3 and J is TRBJ2-7, with a weak D call TRBD2 (7 bases). CDR1 ENHRY and CDR2 SYGVKD come from the germline V gene. V was trimmed by 0 bases and J by 6 bases, leaving 12 bases between them. CDR3 length: 14 residues. The DNA of the CDR3 is TGTGCCATCAGTGAGTCTGGGGGGGCGGGCGAGCAGTACTTC. It encodes CAISESGGAGEQYF.

The chain combines TRBV5-1 with TRBJ1-2; D remains unclear. This CDR3 spans 16 amino acids. Germline CDR1 is SGHRS and CDR2 is YFSETQ. Trimming removed 0 bases from V and 0 bases from J, with 12 bases in between. CDR3 bases: TGCGCCAGCAGCTTGGGGTTGCGGTTAGCTAACTATGGCTACACCTTC. Translation gives CASSLGLRLANYGYTF.

V usage is TRBV27 and J usage is TRBJ2-1; TRBD2 matches 10 bases. CDR1 is MNHEY and CDR2 is SMNVEV in the germline V gene (reference sequence). The V and J ends lost 3 bases and 0 bases, in that order; junction bases with no gene match: 5. This CDR3 contains 17 residues. The CDR3 nucleotides are TGTGCCAGCAGTTTCGGCGCTAGCGGGAGCTCCTACAATGAGCAGTTCTTC. This sequence encodes CASSFGASGSSYNEQFF.

V usage is TRBV11-1 and J usage is TRBJ2-1; a possible D gene is TRBD1 (6 bases). CDR1 and CDR2 from the germline V gene are SGHAT and FQDESV (reference sequence). V dropped 5 bases and J dropped 2 bases, with 10 bases sitting between them. This CDR3 region has 14 residues. Here the CDR3 reads CASSQDRAYNEQFF. The DNA of the CDR3 is TGTGCCAGCAGCCAGGACAGAGCCTACAATGAGCAGTTCTTC.

This rearrangement joins TRBV7-3 to TRBJ2-3; 11 bases line up with TRBD2. V trimming: 5 bases; J trimming: 4 bases; junction bases outside the gene matches: 5. This CDR3 has 15 amino acids. Germline assignment: CDR1 SGHTA and CDR2 FQGTGA. The CDR3 bases are TGTGCCAGCAGCCAGACTAGCGGGGCACCAGATACGCAGTATTTT. Protein: CASSQTSGAPDTQYF.

The V call is TRBV19, the J call TRBJ2-5, with D perhaps matching TRBD1 (5 bases). Between the trimmed V and J ends, which lost 5 bases and 5 bases, there was a span of 15 bases. Germline lookup yields CDR1 LNHDA and CDR2 SQIVND (reference sequence). The CDR3 is 14 residues long. The DNA for the CDR3 is TGTGCCAGTAGTCTGACAGTACCGTGGGAGACCCAGTACTTC. Translation: CASSLTVPWETQYF.

The chain uses TRBV5-1 and TRBJ2-5, with 9 positions matching TRBD1. V lost 3 bases and J lost 4; bases outside the gene matches: 7. Per the germline V gene, CDR1 is SGHRS and CDR2 is YFSETQ. The CDR3 contains 15 residues. CDR3 region: CASSSMGQGGETQYF. The CDR3 DNA is TGCGCCAGCAGCTCGATGGGACAGGGAGGAGAGACCCAGTACTTC.

This clone appeared a single time. The V call is TRBV7-9, the J call TRBJ2-7, with 8 bases identical to TRBD1. This CDR3 has 13 amino acids. Germline lookup yields CDR1 SEHNR and CDR2 FQNEAQ (reference sequence). Trimming removed 6 bases from V and 5 bases from J; junction bases left unmatched: 6. CDR3 loop: CASRPRGRDEQYF. The CDR3 region has the DNA TGTGCCAGCAGACCCAGGGGGCGTGACGAGCAGTACTTC.

This sequence joins TRBV4-3 and TRBJ2-1; TRBD2 is a possible D gene (7 bases). Germline V gene data show CDR1 as LGHNA and CDR2 as YSLEER. This CDR3 has 17 amino acids. Trimming removed 0 bases from V and 0 bases from J, with 12 bases in between. The CDR3 coding sequence is TGCGCCAGCAGCCAAGATGGCGGGGGCCGCTCCTACAATGAGCAGTTCTTC. It codes for CASSQDGGGRSYNEQFF.

The rearrangement joins TRBV6-1 to TRBJ2-7; maybe TRBD2 (5 bases). There are 15 residues in the CDR3. Germline V gives CDR1 MNHNS, CDR2 SASEGT. The V and J ends lost 2 bases and 3 bases respectively, with 14 bases between them. The CDR3 is CASSESPGLVYEQYF. The CDR3 DNA sequence: TGTGCCAGCAGTGAAAGCCCGGGATTGGTCTACGAGCAGTACTTC.

The chain employs TRBV5-8 and TRBJ2-1, with 13 bases aligning to TRBD2. Germline V lookup: CDR1 SGHTS, CDR2 YDEGEE. The ends lost 6 bases at V and 8 bases at J; junction bases unmatched: 8. The CDR3 is 15 amino acids. CDR3 coding DNA: TGTGCCAGCAATCCCGGGACTAGCGGGATGGATGAGCAGTTCTTC. This encodes CASNPGTSGMDEQFF.

There are a few counts of this clone. The chain carries TRBV5-1 and TRBJ2-2; the match to TRBD2 covers 7 bases. Germline loops: CDR1 SGHRS, CDR2 YFSETQ. V lost 4 bases to trimming and J lost 6 bases; unmatched junction nucleotides: 12. This CDR3 has 16 residues. The CDR3 DNA is TGCGCCAGCAGCCCGATCGGGACTACTAGGGCCGGGGAGCTGTTTTTT. Translating gives CASSPIGTTRAGELFF.

This sequence joins TRBV19 and TRBJ2-7; D possibly corresponds to TRBD1 (5 bases). V shed 5 bases and J shed 1 base, with 9 bases lying between them. Germline V gene sequence: CDR1 LNHDA, CDR2 SQIVND (reference sequence). This CDR3 has 13 residues. CDR3 region: CASSSQGSYEQYF. The CDR3 nucleotides read TGTGCCAGTAGTTCCCAGGGTTCCTACGAGCAGTACTTC.

V usage is TRBV4-3 and J usage is TRBJ2-1; 10 nucleotides align to TRBD2. The CDR3 covers 17 residues. Germline V gives CDR1 LGHNA, CDR2 YSLEER. The ends lost 1 base at V and 8 bases at J; junction bases unmatched: 11. The CDR3 coding sequence is TGCGCCAGCAGCCAAGTTTCGGCTAGCGGGAGTGGGGATGAGCAGTTCTTC. Amino acids: CASSQVSASGSGDEQFF.

V gene TRBV28 combines with J gene TRBJ1-4; no clear D. Germline V gives CDR1 MDHEN, CDR2 SYDVKM. The CDR3 extends over 13 amino acids. Trimming shortened V by 1 base and J by 5 bases, and 5 bases separated the two germline ends. The CDR3 nucleotides are TGTGCCAGCAGTTTATACGGGAATGAAAAACTGTTTTTT. This sequence encodes CASSLYGNEKLFF.